This T cell receptor beta chain comes out of a study of cytomegalovirus exposure and HLA in healthy donors. Study-level background: Across a few hundred genotyped donors, 65% to 90% landed in the Caucasian-associated ancestry cluster. Broader study findings: The authors later linked a missense DCLRE1C variant to TCR beta V- and J-gene trimming. Researchers catalogued some 160 TCR beta chains as cytomegalovirus-associated. Fewer N-insertions than the approximately 680-donor mean were reportedly shown by an Asian-associated ancestry cluster in a later analysis.

The count of this clone is one. Antigen unknown. 60 Vbeta and 13 Jbeta primers were used in PCR. TCRdb keeps only in-frame clones here, not all; method: immunoSEQ multiplex PCR. This sample has roughly 150,000 clones, with around four fifths found just once. The ends were cut back, 1 base at V and 4 bases at J, with 13 bases in the middle. The CDR3 consists of 15 residues. CDR1 is MGHRA and CDR2 is YSYEKL in the germline V gene. Source material: PBMCs. The sequence was obtained from a man over 45 in good health and CMV-seropositive. The chain has TRBV4-1 and TRBJ1-2; D is ambiguous. The CDR3 loop is CASSQVGRVAYGYTF. The CDR3 DNA follows: TGCGCCAGCAGCCAAGTCGGCCGGGTGGCCTATGGCTACACCTTC.